This T cell receptor (beta chain) originates from a study of neurological immune-mediated disorders. Study conclusions and caveats: HTLV-1-associated myelopathy showed the most TCR clonal expansion; multiple sclerosis the least, below healthy controls. No CDR3 amino acid sequences were shared by expanded clones across subjects, suggesting private repertoires in all groups.

V lost 6 bases to trimming and J lost 7 bases, with 15 bases between them. CDR1 and CDR2 from the germline V gene are MRHNA and SNTAGT. CDR3 length: 13 residues. Sequencing runs each generated in excess of 160 million TCR-beta sequences derived from 15-18 subjects. One entry per CDR3 protein results from TCRdb running MiXCR on the 5' RACE reads. The top ten hold 7% to 9.5% of the sample, which has tens of thousands of distinct CDR3 sequences, 4.8% seen once. Ten or more counts support this clonotype. What it binds is unknown. V gene TRBV6-4 combines with J gene TRBJ1-1, with a tentative D call TRBD1 (6 bases). The sequence derives from a man aged 18 to 29 in good health. The sequencing sample was made of CD4+ T cells from blood. As DNA, the CDR3 is TGTGCCAGCAGGGTACAGGGAGGGGGTGAAGCTTTCTTT. Its protein is CASRVQGGGEAFF.